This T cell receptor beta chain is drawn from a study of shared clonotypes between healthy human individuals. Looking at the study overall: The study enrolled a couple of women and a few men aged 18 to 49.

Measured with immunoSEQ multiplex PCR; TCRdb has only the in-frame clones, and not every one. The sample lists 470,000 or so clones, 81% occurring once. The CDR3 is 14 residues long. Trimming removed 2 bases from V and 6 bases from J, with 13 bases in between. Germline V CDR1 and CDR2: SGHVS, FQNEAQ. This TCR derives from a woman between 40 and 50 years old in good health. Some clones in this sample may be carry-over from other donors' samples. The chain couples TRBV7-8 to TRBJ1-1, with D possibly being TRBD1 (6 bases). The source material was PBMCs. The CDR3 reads CASSLSQGPAEAFF. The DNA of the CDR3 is TGTGCCAGCAGCTTAAGTCAGGGGCCCGCTGAAGCTTTCTTT.